Sequencing of this T cell receptor (beta chain) was carried out in a study of beta chain features in type 1 diabetes. Study observations and caveats: All four CD4+ subsets of Type 1 diabetes patients contained TCRB CDR3s that were moderately but significantly shorter. The similarity of naive, central memory and Treg TCRB repertoires appeared greater among patients than among healthy donors.

The CDR3 is 16 amino acids. The V gene end was trimmed by 3 bases and the J gene end by 9 bases; junction bases not matched to a gene: 14. CDR1 GTSNPN and CDR2 SVGIG come from the germline V gene (reference sequence). With regard to this clone: Its matching antigen is unknown.

Of the isolated RNA, all was reverse transcribed, and so the sequenced material was expressed TCRB transcripts. Assay used: immunoSEQ multiplex PCR; TCRdb lists only in-frame clones, some missing. The repertoire includes about 470,000 clones, 30% of them detected once, and 0.05% to 0.065% sits in the top ten. Populations isolated by sorting all had purity greater than 95%. The receptor's source is a man younger than 35 in good health. Sequenced input: naive CD4+ T cells from blood. The chain carries TRBV30 and TRBJ2-1, with TRBD2 matching 10 bases. CDR3 region: CAWSRPHGSGRSEQFF. The CDR3 DNA is TGTGCCTGGAGCCGACCCCACGGTAGCGGGAGGTCTGAGCAGTTCTTC.